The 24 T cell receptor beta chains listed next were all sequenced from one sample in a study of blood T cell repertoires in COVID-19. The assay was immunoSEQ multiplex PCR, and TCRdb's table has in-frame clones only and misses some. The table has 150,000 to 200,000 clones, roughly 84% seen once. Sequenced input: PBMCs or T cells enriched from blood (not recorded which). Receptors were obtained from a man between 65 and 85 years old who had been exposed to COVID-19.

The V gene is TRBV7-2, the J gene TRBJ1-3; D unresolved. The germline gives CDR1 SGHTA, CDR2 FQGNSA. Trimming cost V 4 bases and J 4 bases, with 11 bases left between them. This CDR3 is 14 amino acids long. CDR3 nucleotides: TGTGCCAGCAGCTGGGGTTCGGGAGGAAACACCATATATTTT. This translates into CASSWGSGGNTIYF.

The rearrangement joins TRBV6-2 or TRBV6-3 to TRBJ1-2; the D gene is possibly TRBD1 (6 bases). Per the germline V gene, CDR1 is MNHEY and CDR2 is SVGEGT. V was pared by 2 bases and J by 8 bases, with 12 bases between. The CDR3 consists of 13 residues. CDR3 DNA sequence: TGTGCCAGCAGTTACGCGGACAGTGGGGGCTACACCTTC. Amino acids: CASSYADSGGYTF.

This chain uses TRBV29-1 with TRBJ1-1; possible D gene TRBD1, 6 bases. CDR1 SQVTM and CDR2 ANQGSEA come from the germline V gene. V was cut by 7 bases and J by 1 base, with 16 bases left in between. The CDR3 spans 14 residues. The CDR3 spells CSAHLRGPNTEAFF. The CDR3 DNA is TGCAGCGCTCATCTCAGGGGCCCGAACACTGAAGCTTTCTTT.

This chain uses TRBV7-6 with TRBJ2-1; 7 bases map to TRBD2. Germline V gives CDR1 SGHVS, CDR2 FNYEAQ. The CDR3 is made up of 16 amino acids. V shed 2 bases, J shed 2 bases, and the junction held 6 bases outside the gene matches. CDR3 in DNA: TGTGCCAGCAGCTTATTTGGCGGGAGAACCTACAATGAGCAGTTCTTC. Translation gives CASSLFGGRTYNEQFF.

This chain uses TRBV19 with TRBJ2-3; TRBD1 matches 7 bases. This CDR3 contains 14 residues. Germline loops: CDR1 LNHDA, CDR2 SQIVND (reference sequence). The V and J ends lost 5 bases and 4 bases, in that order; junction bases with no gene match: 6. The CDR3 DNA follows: TGTGCCAGTAGTCGACAGGGCCCGGCAGATACGCAGTATTTT. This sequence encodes CASSRQGPADTQYF.

CDR3 sequence reads: CSASRVSHTEAFF. The CDR3 DNA sequence: TGCAGTGCTAGTCGGGTTTCGCACACTGAAGCTTTCTTT. The gene calls are TRBV20-1 and TRBJ1-1; no reliable D call. Trimming pared 3 bases from V and 3 bases from J, leaving 11 bases between. Germline assignment: CDR1 DFQATT and CDR2 SNEGSKA (reference sequence). The CDR3 runs to 13 residues.

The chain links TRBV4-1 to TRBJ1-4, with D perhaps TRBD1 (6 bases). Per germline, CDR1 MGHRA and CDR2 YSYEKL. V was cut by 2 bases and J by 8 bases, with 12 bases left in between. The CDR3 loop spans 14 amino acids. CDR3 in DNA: TGCGCCAGCAGCCAAACCCCTACAGGGGAAAAACTGTTTTTT. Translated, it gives CASSQTPTGEKLFF.

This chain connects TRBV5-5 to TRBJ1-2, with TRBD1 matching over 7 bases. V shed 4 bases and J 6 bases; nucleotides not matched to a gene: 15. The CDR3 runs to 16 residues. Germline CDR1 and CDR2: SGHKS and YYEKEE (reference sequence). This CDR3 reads CASSPTPRGNLHGYTF. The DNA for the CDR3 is TGTGCCAGCAGCCCGACCCCCAGGGGGAACTTGCATGGCTACACCTTC.

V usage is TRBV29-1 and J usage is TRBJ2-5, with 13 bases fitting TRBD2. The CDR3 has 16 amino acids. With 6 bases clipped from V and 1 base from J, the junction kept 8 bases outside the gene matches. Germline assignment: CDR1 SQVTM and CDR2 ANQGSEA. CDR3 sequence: CSVKGGLAGSQETQYF. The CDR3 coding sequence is TGCAGCGTCAAAGGGGGACTAGCGGGGAGCCAAGAGACCCAGTACTTC.

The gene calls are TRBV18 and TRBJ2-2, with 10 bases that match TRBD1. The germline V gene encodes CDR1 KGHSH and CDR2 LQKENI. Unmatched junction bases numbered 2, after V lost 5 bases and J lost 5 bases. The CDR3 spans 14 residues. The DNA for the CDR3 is TGTGCCAGCTCAAGGGACAGGGGAACCGGGGAGCTGTTTTTT. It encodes CASSRDRGTGELFF. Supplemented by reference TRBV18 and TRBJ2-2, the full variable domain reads NAGVMQNPRHLVRRRGQEARLRCSPMKGHSHVYWYRQLPEEGLKFMVYLQKENIIDESGMPKERFSAEFPKEGPSILRIQQVVRGDSAAYFCASSRDRGTGELFFGEGSRLTVL.

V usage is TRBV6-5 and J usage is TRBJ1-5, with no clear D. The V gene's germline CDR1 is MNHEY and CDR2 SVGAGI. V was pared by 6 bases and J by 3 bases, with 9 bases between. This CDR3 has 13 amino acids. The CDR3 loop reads CASRTQYNQPQHF. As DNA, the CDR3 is TGTGCCAGCAGGACACAGTACAATCAGCCCCAGCATTTT.

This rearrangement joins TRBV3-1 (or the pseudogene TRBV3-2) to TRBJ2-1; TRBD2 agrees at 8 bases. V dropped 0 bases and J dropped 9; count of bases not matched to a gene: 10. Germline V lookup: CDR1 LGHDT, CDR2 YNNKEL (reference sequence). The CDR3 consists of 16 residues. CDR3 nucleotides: TGTGCCAGCAGCCAAGAAGCACTAGCGGTGAAGGGTGAGCAGTTCTTC. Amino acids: CASSQEALAVKGEQFF.

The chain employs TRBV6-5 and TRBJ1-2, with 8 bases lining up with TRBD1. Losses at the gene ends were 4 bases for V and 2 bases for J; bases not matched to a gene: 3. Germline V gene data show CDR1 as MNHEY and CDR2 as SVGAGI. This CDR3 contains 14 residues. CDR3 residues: CASSFDRGNYGYTF. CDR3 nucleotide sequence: TGTGCCAGCAGTTTTGACAGGGGAAACTATGGCTACACCTTC.

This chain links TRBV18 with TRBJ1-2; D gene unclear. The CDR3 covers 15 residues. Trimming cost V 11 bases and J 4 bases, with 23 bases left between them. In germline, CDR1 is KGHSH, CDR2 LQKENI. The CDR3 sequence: CAGAGLTFSRYGYTF. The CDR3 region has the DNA TGTGCCGGTGCAGGCCTCACCTTTTCGCGCTATGGCTACACCTTC.

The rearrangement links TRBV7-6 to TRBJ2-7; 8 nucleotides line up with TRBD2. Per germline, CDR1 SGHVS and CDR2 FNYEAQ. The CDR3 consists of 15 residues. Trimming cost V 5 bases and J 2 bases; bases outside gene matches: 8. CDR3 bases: TGTGCCAGCAGCCGGAGACTAGCGACCGCCTACGAGCAGTACTTC. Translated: CASSRRLATAYEQYF. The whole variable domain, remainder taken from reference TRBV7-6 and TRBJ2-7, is GAGVSQSPRYKVTKRGQDVALRCDPISGHVSLYWYRQALGQGPEFLTYFNYEAQQDKSGLPNDRFSAERPEGSISTLTIQRTEQRDSAMYRCASSRRLATAYEQYFGPGTRLTVT.

The CDR3 DNA is TGTGCCAGCAGTTTATCGTGGCAGACTAATGAGCAGTTCTTC. As protein: CASSLSWQTNEQFF. This chain uses TRBV27 with TRBJ2-1, with D hard to call. Germline V lookup: CDR1 MNHEY, CDR2 SMNVEV (reference sequence). Trimming stripped 0 bases from V and 7 bases from J, with 10 bases between. This CDR3 is 14 amino acids long.

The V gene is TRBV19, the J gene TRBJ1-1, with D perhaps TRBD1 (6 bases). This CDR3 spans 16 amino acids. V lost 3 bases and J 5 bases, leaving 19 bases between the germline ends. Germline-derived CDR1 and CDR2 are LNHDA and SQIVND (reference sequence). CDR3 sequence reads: CASSMRAGVTRTEAFF. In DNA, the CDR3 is TGTGCCAGTAGTATGAGGGCAGGGGTAACGAGGACTGAAGCTTTCTTT.

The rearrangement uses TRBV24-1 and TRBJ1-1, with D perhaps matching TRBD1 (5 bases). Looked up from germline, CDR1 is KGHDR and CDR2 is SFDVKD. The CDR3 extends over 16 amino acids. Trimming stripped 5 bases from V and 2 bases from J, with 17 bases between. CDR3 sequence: CATSVQGRGPNTEAFF. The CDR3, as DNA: TGTGCCACCAGTGTCCAAGGGAGGGGTCCAAACACTGAAGCTTTCTTT.

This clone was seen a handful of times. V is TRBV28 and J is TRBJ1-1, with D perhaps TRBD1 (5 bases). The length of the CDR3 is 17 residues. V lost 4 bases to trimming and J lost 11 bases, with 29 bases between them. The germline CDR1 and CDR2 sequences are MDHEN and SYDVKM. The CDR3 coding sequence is TGTGCCAGCAGTTCACTCCGACAGACCGCTATAATCCTTAGGGCTTTCTTT. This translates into CASSSLRQTAIILRAFF.

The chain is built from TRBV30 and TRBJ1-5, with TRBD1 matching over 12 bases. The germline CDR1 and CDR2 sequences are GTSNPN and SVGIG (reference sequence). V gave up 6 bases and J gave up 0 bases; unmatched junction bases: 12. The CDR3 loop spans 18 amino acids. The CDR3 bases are TGTGCCTGTCGTTGGGGGACAGGGGGCTTATATAGCAATCAGCCCCAGCATTTT. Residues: CACRWGTGGLYSNQPQHF.

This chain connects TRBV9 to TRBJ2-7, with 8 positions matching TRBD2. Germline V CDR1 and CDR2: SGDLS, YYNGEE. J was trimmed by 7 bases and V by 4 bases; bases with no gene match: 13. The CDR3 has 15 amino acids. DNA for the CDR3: TGTGCCAGCAGCCCAGATACAGCGGGGGCGGGAGAGCAGTACTTC. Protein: CASSPDTAGAGEQYF.

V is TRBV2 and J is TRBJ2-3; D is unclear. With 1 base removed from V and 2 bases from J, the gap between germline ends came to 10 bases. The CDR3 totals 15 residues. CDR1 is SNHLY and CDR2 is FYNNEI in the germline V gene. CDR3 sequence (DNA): TGTGCCAGCAGTGAAGGCGGCGCATACACAGATACGCAGTATTTT. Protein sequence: CASSEGGAYTDTQYF.

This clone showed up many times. Here the CDR3 reads CASSPGTAYNTEAFF. The CDR3 DNA follows: TGTGCCAGCAGCCCTGGGACAGCATATAACACTGAAGCTTTCTTT. The V gene is TRBV28, the J gene TRBJ1-1; TRBD1 matches at 7 bases. Germline-derived CDR1 and CDR2 are MDHEN and SYDVKM. After removal of 6 bases from V and 2 bases from J, the junction contained 9 bases not matched to a gene. The CDR3 has 15 amino acids.

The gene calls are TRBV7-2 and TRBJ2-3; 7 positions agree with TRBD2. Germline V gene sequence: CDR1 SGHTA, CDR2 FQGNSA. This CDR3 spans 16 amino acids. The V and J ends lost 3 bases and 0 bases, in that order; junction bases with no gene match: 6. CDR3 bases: TGTGCCAGCAGCTTGGTAGCGGGTCACAGCACAGATACGCAGTATTTT. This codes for CASSLVAGHSTDTQYF.